These 7 T cell receptor beta chains were all obtained from the same sample, sequenced in a study of post-analysis software for immune sequencing data (dated by TCRdb to about 2015). The library was generated by PCR. Sequenced on an Illumina HiSeq 2500. Unique molecular identifiers were incorporated into TCR beta cDNA libraries to reduce PCR and sequencing biases. In TCRdb, the public reads were trimmed at Q25 with fastp and aligned with MiXCR, with productive beta chains retained. Identical CDR3 proteins give one entry, which carries the most common genes and DNA. The sample profile shows approximately 350,000 distinct CDR3 sequences; about a third of them were found once. Of the sample, 10% to 15% falls within the top ten clones. Their antigen targets remain unknown. Overall study outcomes, separate from this receptor: Significantly higher frequencies in patients than in controls were found for roughly 5 TRBV segments, including TRBV5-6, TRBV5-1 and TRBV20-1.

The source material was blood. The receptors originated from a girl aged 10 to 17 with multiple sclerosis.

The chain couples TRBV19 to TRBJ2-3, with 7 bases aligning to TRBD2. Germline V CDR1 and CDR2: LNHDA, SQIVND (reference sequence). The V and J ends lost 5 bases and 3 bases, in that order; junction bases with no gene match: 11. CDR3 size: 16 residues. In nucleotides, the CDR3 is TGTGCCAGTAGTTCCCCTGGACTAGTCGTGACAGATACGCAGTATTTT. Translating gives CASSSPGLVVTDTQYF.

This clonotype was detected a few times. The V and J genes are TRBV12-3 or TRBV12-4 and TRBJ2-1; 9 bases agree with TRBD2. The CDR3 is made up of 16 amino acids. Trimming cost V 1 base and J 7 bases; bases outside gene matches: 8. This CDR3 is CASSLVGGGARNEQFF. CDR3 bases: TGTGCCAGCAGTTTAGTTGGCGGGGGGGCCCGTAATGAGCAGTTCTTC.

This clonotype was observed a few times. CDR3 in DNA: TGTGCCAGCAGCTTGGAGGCAGACAACACTGAAGCTTTCTTT. The encoded protein is CASSLEADNTEAFF. The chain couples TRBV5-6 to TRBJ1-1; D unclear. In germline, CDR1 is SGHDT, CDR2 YYEEEE. The CDR3 is 14 amino acids. Trimming took off 0 bases at V and 2 bases at J, with 8 bases between the two ends.

This chain links TRBV6-5 with TRBJ2-7, with no clear D. The CDR3 length is 14 residues. The V end lost 5 bases, the J end lost 0 bases, and 11 bases lay between the germline ends. Germline CDR1 is MNHEY and CDR2 is SVGAGI. This CDR3 is CASSEVGYSYEQYF. The CDR3 coding sequence is TGTGCCAGCAGTGAGGTGGGGTACTCCTACGAGCAGTACTTC.

The V gene is TRBV10-3, the J gene TRBJ2-4; 8 bases match TRBD2. The J call could be wrong; TRBJ2-7 is a better fit for the DNA end. Germline V gives CDR1 ENHRY, CDR2 SYGVKD. The CDR3 is 15 amino acids. In nucleotides, the CDR3 is TGTGCCATCAAAGTCCCTAGCGGGCCCAACTACGAGCAGTACTTC. Its translation: CAIKVPSGPNYEQYF.

This clonotype was observed a handful of times. The CDR3 sequence is CATYETAGYGYTF. For the CDR3, the DNA is TGTGCCACCTACGAGACAGCCGGCTATGGCTACACCTTC. The rearrangement links TRBV6-1 to TRBJ1-2; D may be TRBD1 (5 bases). V was cut by 10 bases and J by 4 bases, with 16 bases left in between. The germline CDR1 and CDR2 sequences are MNHNS and SASEGT. The CDR3 length is 13 residues.

The gene calls are TRBV6-1 and TRBJ1-5; 9 bases fit TRBD1. J was trimmed by 1 base and V by 6 bases; bases with no gene match: 10. CDR3 length equals 17 residues. Germline assignment: CDR1 MNHNS and CDR2 SASEGT. In DNA form, the CDR3 reads TGTGCCAGCAGATTCACAGGGGGCGGTGGGAGCAATCAGCCCCAGCATTTT. It is translated as CASRFTGGGGSNQPQHF.